This TCR beta chain comes out of a study of shared clonotypes between healthy human individuals. On the study more broadly: Researchers drew samples from two women and a few men aged 18 to 49.

The donor cohort consisted entirely of Caucasian adults residing in Nashville, Tennessee. Regarding this clone: The antigen is undetermined.

Study-wide results and limits: An anticipated effect of sequencing depth on clonotype sharing among donors was recognized.

Template for every sorted-subset replicate PCR totaled roughly 200 ng DNA, some 30,000 T cell genomes. Only in-frame clones appear in the TCRdb table, and some are missing; sequencing was by immunoSEQ multiplex PCR. The data hold about 2.4 million clones, with about 92% observed a single time. The junction had 8 bases not matched to a gene; V was cut back by 5 bases and J by 5 bases. Germline CDR1 SGHTA, CDR2 FQGNSA. The CDR3 is made up of 14 amino acids. The sequenced sample was naive CD4+ T cells sorted from blood. Regarding subset: CD45RA+ positively selected. The clonotype comes from a young man in good health. The chain employs TRBV7-2 and TRBJ1-1, with 7 bases that match TRBD1. This CDR3 reads CASSQQQGKTEAFF. In DNA form, the CDR3 reads TGTGCCAGCAGCCAACAACAGGGGAAGACTGAAGCTTTCTTT.